This T cell receptor beta chain was documented in a study of cytomegalovirus exposure and HLA in healthy donors. PCR amplification relied on 60 Vbeta primers (plus 13 Jbeta primers). Some clones are missing from TCRdb's copy, which holds only in-frame ones; the method was immunoSEQ multiplex PCR. The table records about 190,000 clones, around 83% of them present only once. Healthy bone marrow donors supplied every sample. To note about this clone: What it recognizes is unknown.

Study-level results: Later on, a genetic analysis was performed. It linked a missense variant in DCLRE1C with V- and J-gene trimming of TCR beta.

Trimming shortened V by 0 bases and J by 4 bases, and 9 bases separated the two germline ends. The V gene's germline CDR1 is LGHNA and CDR2 YNFKEQ. This CDR3 comprises 14 residues. This TCR derives from a man between 45 and 60 years old in good health and CMV-seronegative. The genes are TRBV4-2 and TRBJ2-5, with D possibly TRBD2 on 5 matching bases. Input material: PBMCs. CDR3 sequence (DNA): TGTGCCAGCAGCCAAGATCAAGGGAGAGAGACCCAGTACTTC. It yields the protein CASSQDQGRETQYF.